These 8 T cell receptor beta chains were sequenced from one sample in a study of cytomegalovirus exposure and HLA in healthy donors (dated by TCRdb to about 2017). The library was prepared using the immunoSEQ multiplex PCR assay. For the multiplex PCR, a mixture combining 60 forward primers for TCR Vbeta segments and 13 reverse primers for TCR Jbeta segments was used. The immuneACCESS repertoire file appears here via TCRdb, limited to in-frame rearrangements. These files lack a portion of the clones; in checked studies, under half of the deficit traces to unresolved V genes, and the cause of the others is not known. The sample table holds under 100,000 clones, of which 81% were seen once. Together, the top ten hold about 3.9% of the sample. The specimen was PBMCs. Source of these receptors: a woman between 65 and 79 years old in good health and CMV-seropositive.

This clone was detected only once. The chain is built from TRBV19 and TRBJ2-1, with 7 bases that match TRBD2. The trim removed 6 bases at V and 10 bases at J, leaving 21 bases unmatched. CDR1 is LNHDA, CDR2 SQIVND, per germline (reference sequence). The CDR3 spans 17 residues. In DNA, the CDR3 is TGTGCCAGTAGCCCTCTCCTCGGGACTACTATTACAATGGAGCAGTTCTTC. This sequence encodes CASSPLLGTTITMEQFF.

Written as DNA, the CDR3 is TGTGCCAGCACCCCCTTAACCGTCCAGGGGAATGAAAAACTGTTTTTT. This encodes CASTPLTVQGNEKLFF. The rearrangement links TRBV28 to TRBJ1-4; D perhaps matches TRBD1 (6 bases). CDR1 is MDHEN, CDR2 SYDVKM, per germline. This CDR3 spans 16 amino acids. The ends were cut back, 7 bases at V and 5 bases at J, with 20 bases in the middle.

The rearrangement uses TRBV27 and TRBJ2-1; 7 bases are shared with TRBD1. This CDR3 has 19 amino acids. CDR1 is MNHEY and CDR2 is SMNVEV in the germline V gene (reference sequence). The V gene end was trimmed by 3 bases and the J gene end by 5 bases; junction bases not matched to a gene: 19. CDR3: CASSFVGGRGNVRNNEQFF. The CDR3 DNA follows: TGTGCCAGCAGTTTCGTTGGTGGCAGGGGGAACGTCCGTAACAATGAGCAGTTCTTC.

This clone has a single count. The rearrangement links TRBV5-4 to TRBJ2-7, with 9 bases fitting TRBD2. The CDR3 is made up of 17 amino acids. After removal of 4 bases from V and 0 bases from J, the junction contained 11 bases not matched to a gene. Germline V gives CDR1 SGHNT, CDR2 YYREEE (reference sequence). The CDR3 bases are TGTGCCAGCAGCCCGGCGGCTAGCGGGACCAGCTCCTACGAGCAGTACTTC. Protein sequence: CASSPAASGTSSYEQYF.

The chain carries TRBV15 and TRBJ1-5; D is ambiguous. The CDR3 loop spans 15 amino acids. The V end was cut by 4 bases, the J end by 2 bases, with 12 bases between. CDR1 is LNHNV and CDR2 is YYDKDF in the germline V gene (reference sequence). This CDR3 reads CATSMGGVGNQPQHF. CDR3 nucleotides: TGTGCCACCAGCATGGGCGGGGTTGGCAATCAGCCCCAGCATTTT. The variable domain in full, completed from reference TRBV15 and TRBJ1-5, reads DAMVIQNPRYQVTQFGKPVTLSCSQTLNHNVMYWYQQKSSQAPKLLFHYYDKDFNNEADTPDNFQSRRPNTSFCFLDIRSPGLGDTAMYLCATSMGGVGNQPQHFGDGTRLSIL.

V is TRBV19 and J is TRBJ2-7; D possibly corresponds to TRBD2 (5 bases). Trimming shortened V by 5 bases and J by 5 bases, and 16 bases separated the two germline ends. Germline V gene lookup returns CDR1 LNHDA and CDR2 SQIVND (reference sequence). CDR3 size: 14 residues. CDR3 coding DNA: TGTGCCAGTAGTGGATTACGGGATCTCGACGAGCAGTACTTC. Translating it yields CASSGLRDLDEQYF.

The chain carries TRBV2 and TRBJ2-2, with D uncertain. CDR3 length equals 16 residues. Germline CDR1 SNHLY, CDR2 FYNNEI. V lost 1 base and J lost 0, with 9 bases in between. The CDR3: CASSEVGSANTGELFF. The CDR3 bases are TGTGCCAGCAGTGAAGTCGGGTCGGCGAACACCGGGGAGCTGTTTTTT.

The count of this clone is one. This chain uses TRBV6-5 with TRBJ1-4, with unresolved D. The CDR3 sequence is 15 residues long. Germline CDR1 is MNHEY and CDR2 is SVGAGI. The germline V and J ends were trimmed by 6 bases and 4 bases, with 15 bases remaining between them. The CDR3 DNA follows: TGTGCCAGCAGCCCCCCCCCGGTACTTAATGAAAAACTGTTTTTT. Protein product: CASSPPPVLNEKLFF.